The entry that follows covers one T cell receptor beta chain sequence. No antigen is known for it. Arm-PCR with iRepertoire HTBI primers amplified the CDR3 regions for these TCR beta libraries. TCRdb re-analysed the multiplex PCR reads in MiXCR, keeping a single row per CDR3 protein. The sample has about 400,000 distinct CDR3 sequences, around 21% seen once. The data originate from a study of regulatory T cells in long-lasting Graves disease. Whole-study context: Persistence in Graves' disease required over 5 years of antithyroid drugs plus positive TSH receptor antibodies. Findings of the study overall: There was favoring of TRBV28, TRBJ1-2 and TRBJ2-5 in persistent disease.

Time point noted: persistent/refractory GD, antithyroid drugs over 5 years with positive TRAb. PBMC RNA was the source of the TCR library. Doctors identified Graves' disease using the American Thyroid Association guidelines. Patients came through an endocrinology department, and that department was in Xi'an, China. The CDR3 spans 13 residues. V lost 3 bases to trimming and J lost 6 bases, with 11 bases between them. The rearrangement joins TRBV12-3 or TRBV12-4 to TRBJ1-1, with D tentatively TRBD1 (5 bases). The starting material was peripheral blood mononuclear cells (PBMCs), obtained when the disease was refractory, from a patient treated with antithyroid drugs. The receptor was derived from a female donor with Graves disease. The CDR3 bases are TGTGCCAGCAGTTTGGGGGTAGGATCTGAAGCTTTCTTT. As protein: CASSLGVGSEAFF.